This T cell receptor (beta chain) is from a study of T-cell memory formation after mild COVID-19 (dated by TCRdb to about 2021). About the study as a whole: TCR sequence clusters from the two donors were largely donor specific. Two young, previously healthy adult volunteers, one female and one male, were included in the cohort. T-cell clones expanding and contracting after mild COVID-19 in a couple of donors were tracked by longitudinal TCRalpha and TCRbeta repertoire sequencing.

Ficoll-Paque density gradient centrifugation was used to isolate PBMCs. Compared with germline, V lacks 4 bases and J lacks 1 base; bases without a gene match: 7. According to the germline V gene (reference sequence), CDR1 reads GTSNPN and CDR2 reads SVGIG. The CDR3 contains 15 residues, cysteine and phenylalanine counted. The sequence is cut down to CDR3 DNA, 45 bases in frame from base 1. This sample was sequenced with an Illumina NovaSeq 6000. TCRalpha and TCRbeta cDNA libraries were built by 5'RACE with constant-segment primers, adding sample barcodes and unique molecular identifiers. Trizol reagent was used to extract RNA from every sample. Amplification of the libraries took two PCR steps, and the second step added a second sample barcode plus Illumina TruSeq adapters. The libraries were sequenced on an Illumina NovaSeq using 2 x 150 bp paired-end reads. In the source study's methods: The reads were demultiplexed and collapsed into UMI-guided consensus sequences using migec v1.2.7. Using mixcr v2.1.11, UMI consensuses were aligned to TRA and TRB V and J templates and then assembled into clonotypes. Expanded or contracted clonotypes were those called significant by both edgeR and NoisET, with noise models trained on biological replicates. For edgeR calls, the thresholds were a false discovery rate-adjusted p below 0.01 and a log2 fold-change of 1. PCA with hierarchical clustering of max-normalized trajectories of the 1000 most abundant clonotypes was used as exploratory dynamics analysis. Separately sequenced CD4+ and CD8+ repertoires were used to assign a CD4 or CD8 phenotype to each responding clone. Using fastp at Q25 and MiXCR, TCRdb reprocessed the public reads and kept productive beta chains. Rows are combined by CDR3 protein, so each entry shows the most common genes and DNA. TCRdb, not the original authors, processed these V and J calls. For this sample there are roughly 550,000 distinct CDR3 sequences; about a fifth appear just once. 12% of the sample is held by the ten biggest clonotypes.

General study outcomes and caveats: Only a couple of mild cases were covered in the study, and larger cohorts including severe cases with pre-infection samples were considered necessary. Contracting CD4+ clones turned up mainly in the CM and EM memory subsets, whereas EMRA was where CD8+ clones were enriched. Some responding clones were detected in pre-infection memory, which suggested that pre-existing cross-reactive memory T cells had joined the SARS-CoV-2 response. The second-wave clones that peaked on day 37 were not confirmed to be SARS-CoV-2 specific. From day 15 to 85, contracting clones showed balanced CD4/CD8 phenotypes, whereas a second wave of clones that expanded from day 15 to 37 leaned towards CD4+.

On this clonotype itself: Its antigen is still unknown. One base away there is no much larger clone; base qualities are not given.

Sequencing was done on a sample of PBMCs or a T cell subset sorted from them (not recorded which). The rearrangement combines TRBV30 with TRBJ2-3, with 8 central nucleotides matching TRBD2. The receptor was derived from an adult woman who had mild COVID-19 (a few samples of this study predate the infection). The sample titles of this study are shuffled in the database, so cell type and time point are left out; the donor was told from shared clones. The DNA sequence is TGTGCCTGGAATGCGGGGGGAAAGCGCACAGATACGCAGTATTTT. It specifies CAWNAGGKRTDTQYF.